These 24 T cell receptor beta chains originate from one sample sequenced in a study of blood T cells in healthy people across ages. A J-beta primer mix and a sample-barcoded 5' primer were used in a second PCR of about 7 to 11 cycles. TCRdb processed the 5' RACE reads anew with MiXCR; each CDR3 protein has one entry. Of approximately 690,000 distinct CDR3 sequences listed, 58% are singletons. The sequencing input was blood. The source is a man in his sixties in good health.

The V call is TRBV7-6, the J call TRBJ1-1, with 7 bases that match TRBD1. The germline gives CDR1 SGHVS, CDR2 FNYEAQ. This CDR3 has 15 residues. Trimming took 4 bases from V and 3 from J; bases not matched to a gene: 8. In DNA form, the CDR3 reads TGTGCCAGCAGCTCCAGGGGGGGGAGCGACACTGAAGCTTTCTTT. Translated, it gives CASSSRGGSDTEAFF.

V and J are TRBV10-3 and TRBJ2-3; D is unclear. The CDR3 contains 14 residues. CDR1 and CDR2 from the germline V gene are ENHRY and SYGVKD. Deletions cut 6 bases from V and 1 base from J, with 11 bases between. In DNA, the CDR3 is TGTGCCATCAGCCTTTCGAAGGGCACAGATACGCAGTATTTT. Amino acid sequence: CAISLSKGTDTQYF.

This clonotype was found a few times. The chain employs TRBV11-2 and TRBJ2-3; D possibly corresponds to TRBD2 (6 bases). CDR3 length: 15 amino acids. The ends were cut back, 1 base at V and 1 base at J, with 9 bases in the middle. Germline lookup yields CDR1 SGHAT and CDR2 FQNNGV. This CDR3 reads CASSLAGLRTDTQYF. For the CDR3, the DNA is TGTGCCAGCAGCTTAGCGGGACTCCGCACAGATACGCAGTATTTT. The full variable domain, its missing parts supplied by reference TRBV11-2 and TRBJ2-3, is EAGVAQSPRYKIIEKRQSVAFWCNPISGHATLYWYQQILGQGPKLLIQFQNNGVVDDSQLPKDRFSAERLKGVDSTLKIQPAKLEDSAVYLCASSLAGLRTDTQYFGPGTRLTVL.

The chain couples TRBV7-2 to TRBJ2-7; a weak D match, TRBD2 (7 bases). Germline loops: CDR1 SGHTA, CDR2 FQGNSA. Deletions cut 5 bases from V and 10 bases from J, with 27 bases between. This CDR3 region has 16 residues. This CDR3 reads CASSPAQAGTIYTQYF. The CDR3 DNA reads as TGTGCCAGCAGCCCCGCCCAAGCGGGGACAATATACACCCAGTACTTC. The full variable domain, its missing parts supplied by reference TRBV7-2 and TRBJ2-7, is GAGVSQSPSNKVTEKGKDVELRCDPISGHTALYWYRQSLGQGLEFLIYFQGNSAPDKSGLPSDRFSAERTGGSVSTLTIQRTQQEDSAVYLCASSPAQAGTIYTQYFGPGTRLTVT.

The chain is built from TRBV5-1 and TRBJ2-7; the match to TRBD2 covers 8 bases. J was trimmed by 6 bases and V by 3 bases; bases with no gene match: 5. Germline lookup yields CDR1 SGHRS and CDR2 YFSETQ. The CDR3 length is 13 residues. The CDR3 nucleotides read TGCGCCAGCAGCTCGACTAGCGTAGGCGAGCAGTACTTC. Amino acid sequence: CASSSTSVGEQYF.

The chain carries TRBV29-1 and TRBJ1-2; 9 bases are a match to TRBD1. CDR3 length: 14 residues. V lost 6 bases to trimming and J lost 3 bases; unmatched junction nucleotides: 8. CDR1 and CDR2 from the germline V gene are SQVTM and ANQGSEA. CDR3 bases: TGCAGCGTCGATACAGGGGGCGCTCACTATGGCTACACCTTC. Protein product: CSVDTGGAHYGYTF.

The chain combines TRBV9 with TRBJ2-5, with a possible D match to TRBD2 (5 bases). The CDR3 has 15 residues. V lost 3 bases and J lost 4, with 16 bases in between. Per the germline V gene, CDR1 is SGDLS and CDR2 is YYNGEE. DNA of the CDR3: TGTGCCAGCAGCGGAGGGTCGGTGAGCACAGAGACCCAGTACTTC. This gives the protein CASSGGSVSTETQYF.

CDR3 in DNA: TGCAGTGCTAGAGATAACAGGGGAACCTACGAGCAGTACTTC. Residues: CSARDNRGTYEQYF. The rearrangement links TRBV20-1 to TRBJ2-7, with 7 bases that match TRBD1. There are 14 residues in the CDR3. Germline V gene sequence: CDR1 DFQATT, CDR2 SNEGSKA (reference sequence). Trimming cost V 0 bases and J 2 bases; bases outside gene matches: 4.

This rearrangement joins TRBV21-1 to TRBJ2-6; no check of the table's D call, TRBD2, against the DNA was made. TRBV21-1 constitutes a pseudogene. The CDR3 totals 18 residues. The DNA of the CDR3 is TGTGCCAGCCGCAGCAAAGGGAGCGGGGGTACTGGGGCCAACGTCCTGACTTTC. It codes for CASRSKGSGGTGANVLTF.

This clonotype was seen a few times. The rearrangement uses TRBV14 and TRBJ2-1, with a possible D match to TRBD2 (6 bases). This CDR3 spans 16 amino acids. V was pared by 1 base and J by 2 bases, with 12 bases between. Germline V gives CDR1 SGHDN, CDR2 FVKESK. In DNA form, the CDR3 reads TGTGCCAGCAGCCAAGTTGGCGGCGGGGCCTACAATGAGCAGTTCTTC. This encodes CASSQVGGGAYNEQFF.

In DNA, the CDR3 is TGCGCCAGCAGCTCCAAACAGGGTAGCACCTACGAGCAGTACTTC. Translation gives CASSSKQGSTYEQYF. This chain links TRBV5-1 with TRBJ2-4; D might be TRBD1 (6 bases). The J call is uncertain, as TRBJ2-7 better fits the DNA end. The CDR3 is 15 amino acids. Per germline, CDR1 SGHRS and CDR2 YFSETQ.

This chain uses TRBV5-1 with TRBJ2-1; TRBD2 matches 7 bases. With 4 bases clipped from V and 10 bases from J, the junction kept 5 bases outside the gene matches. The CDR3 totals 12 residues. CDR1 and CDR2 from the germline V gene are SGHRS and YFSETQ. The CDR3 protein is CASSPERGEQFF. CDR3 nucleotide sequence: TGCGCCAGCAGCCCCGAGCGGGGAGAGCAGTTCTTC.

This sequence joins TRBV6-6 and TRBJ1-1, with D perhaps matching TRBD1 (5 bases). The CDR3 runs to 13 residues. In germline, CDR1 is MNHNY, CDR2 SVGAGI (reference sequence). Trimming pared 10 bases from V and 4 bases from J, leaving 16 bases between. This CDR3 is CATAGLGVTEAFF. CDR3 coding DNA: TGTGCCACGGCGGGGCTTGGAGTCACTGAAGCTTTCTTT.

This clonotype was counted many times. The CDR3 is CASRGQKFATNEKLFF. CDR3 sequence (DNA): TGTGCCAGCAGGGGACAGAAATTTGCAACTAATGAAAAACTGTTTTTT. The chain employs TRBV6-1 and TRBJ1-4, with 7 bases lining up with TRBD1. Germline values: CDR1 MNHNS, CDR2 SASEGT. CDR3 length: 16 residues. V was clipped by 6 bases and J by 0 bases; unmatched bases: 7.

The J gene is TRBJ2-3, the V gene TRBV10-3, with D maybe TRBD1 (6 bases). The germline V gene encodes CDR1 ENHRY and CDR2 SYGVKD. Trimming took 2 bases from V and 1 from J, leaving 7 bases between them. CDR3 length equals 14 residues. As DNA, the CDR3 is TGTGCCATCAGTGAGGGACAGCGCACAGATACGCAGTATTTT. This gives the protein CAISEGQRTDTQYF.

The chain uses TRBV5-1 and TRBJ2-5; 7 bases agree with TRBD1. The DNA end is more similar to TRBJ2-7, so the J call may be wrong. The CDR3 loop spans 15 amino acids. Germline lookup yields CDR1 SGHRS and CDR2 YFSETQ. The CDR3 DNA reads TGCGCCAGCAGCGCTGGACAGGCCAGGGGTCCCGAGCAGTACTTC. Protein product: CASSAGQARGPEQYF.

This sequence joins TRBV9 and TRBJ2-3; D may be TRBD2 (5 bases). This CDR3 contains 15 residues. Trimming pared 0 bases from V and 3 bases from J, leaving 11 bases between. Germline loops: CDR1 SGDLS, CDR2 YYNGEE. CDR3 in amino acids: CASSVDQRSTDTQYF. CDR3 in DNA: TGTGCCAGCAGCGTAGATCAGCGGTCTACAGATACGCAGTATTTT.

The genes are TRBV10-3 and TRBJ2-3, with 10 bases lining up with TRBD1. This CDR3 region has 16 residues. Germline-derived CDR1 and CDR2 are ENHRY and SYGVKD. The ends lost 1 base at V and 3 bases at J; junction bases unmatched: 4. The CDR3, as DNA: TGTGCCATCAGTGAGTTTGGGACAGGGGATACAGATACGCAGTATTTT. Protein sequence: CAISEFGTGDTDTQYF.

This clonotype was observed many times. The genes are TRBV3-1 and TRBJ2-5; 10 nucleotides line up with TRBD1. The V segment lost 4 bases and the J segment 4 bases; nucleotides outside the gene matches: 6. The germline gives CDR1 LGHDT, CDR2 YNNKEL (reference sequence). The CDR3 is 15 amino acids. The CDR3: CASSPWDRGGETQYF. CDR3 coding DNA: TGTGCCAGCAGCCCATGGGACAGGGGCGGAGAGACCCAGTACTTC.

This chain uses TRBV7-2 with TRBJ1-2; D uncertain. Trimming took 1 base from V and 4 from J, leaving 10 bases between them. The CDR3 sequence is 14 residues long. In germline, CDR1 is SGHTA, CDR2 FQGNSA. In DNA form, the CDR3 reads TGTGCCAGCAGCTTAGATTGGGGTGGCTATGGCTACACCTTC. It specifies CASSLDWGGYGYTF.

The chain recombines TRBV6-5 with TRBJ2-7, with D maybe TRBD2 (5 bases). Germline lookup yields CDR1 MNHEY and CDR2 SVGAGI. The CDR3 covers 16 residues. Trimming shortened V by 3 bases and J by 7 bases, and 22 bases separated the two germline ends. The CDR3 sequence: CASSYSTWRLRREQYF. The CDR3 bases are TGTGCCAGCAGTTATTCGACCTGGCGGCTGCGGAGGGAGCAGTACTTC.

The V gene is TRBV7-9, the J gene TRBJ2-5; D is unresolved. The CDR3 loop spans 13 amino acids. Germline loops: CDR1 SEHNR, CDR2 FQNEAQ (reference sequence). The V end lost 2 bases, the J end lost 1 base, and 5 bases lay between the germline ends. Here the CDR3 DNA reads TGTGCCAGCAGCTTATTCGCCCAAGAGACCCAGTACTTC. Amino acids: CASSLFAQETQYF.

The chain has TRBV18 and TRBJ2-3; the match to TRBD2 covers 8 bases. CDR3 length equals 19 residues. Germline trimming cut 5 bases from V and 0 bases from J; bases unmatched to any gene: 16. CDR1 is KGHSH, CDR2 LQKENI, per germline. This CDR3 reads CASSSSINSGGFSTDTQYF. The CDR3 DNA follows: TGTGCCAGCTCATCCTCCATTAACAGCGGGGGTTTTAGCACAGATACGCAGTATTTT.

This clonotype was counted between two and nine times. The J gene is TRBJ2-1, the V gene TRBV7-2; 11 bases line up with TRBD2. Germline loops: CDR1 SGHTA, CDR2 FQGNSA. The junction had 1 base not matched to a gene; V was cut back by 0 bases and J by 9 bases. The CDR3 spans 14 residues. CDR3 loop: CASSLALAGGEQFF. The CDR3 DNA reads TGTGCCAGCAGCTTAGCCCTAGCGGGGGGTGAGCAGTTCTTC. Together with reference TRBV7-2 and TRBJ2-1, the CDR3 gives the full variable domain: GAGVSQSPSNKVTEKGKDVELRCDPISGHTALYWYRQSLGQGLEFLIYFQGNSAPDKSGLPSDRFSAERTGGSVSTLTIQRTQQEDSAVYLCASSLALAGGEQFFGPGTRLTVL.